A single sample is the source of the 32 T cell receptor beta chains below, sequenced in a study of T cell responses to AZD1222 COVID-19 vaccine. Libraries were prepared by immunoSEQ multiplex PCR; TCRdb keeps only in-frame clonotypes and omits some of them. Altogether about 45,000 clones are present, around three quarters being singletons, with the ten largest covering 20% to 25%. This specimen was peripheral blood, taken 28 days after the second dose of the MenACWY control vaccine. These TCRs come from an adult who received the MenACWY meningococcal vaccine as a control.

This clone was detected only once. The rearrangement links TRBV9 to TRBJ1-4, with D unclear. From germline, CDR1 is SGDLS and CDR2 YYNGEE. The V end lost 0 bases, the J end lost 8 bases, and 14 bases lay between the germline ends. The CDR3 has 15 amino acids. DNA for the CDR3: TGTGCCAGCAGCGTAGAGGTCGGCCAAGGGGAAAAACTGTTTTTT. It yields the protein CASSVEVGQGEKLFF.

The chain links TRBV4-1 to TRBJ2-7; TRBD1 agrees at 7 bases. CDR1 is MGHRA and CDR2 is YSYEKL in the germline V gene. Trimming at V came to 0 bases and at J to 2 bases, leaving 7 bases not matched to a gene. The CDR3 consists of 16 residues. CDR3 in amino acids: CASSQDRGQGAYEQYF. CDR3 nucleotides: TGCGCCAGCAGCCAAGATAGGGGGCAGGGGGCCTACGAGCAGTACTTC.

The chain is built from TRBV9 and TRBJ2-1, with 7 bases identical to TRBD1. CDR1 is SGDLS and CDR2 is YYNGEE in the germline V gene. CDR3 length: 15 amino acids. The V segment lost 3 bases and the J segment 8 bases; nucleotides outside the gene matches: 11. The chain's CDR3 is CASSARDSITDEQFF. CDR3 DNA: TGTGCCAGCAGCGCCCGGGACAGCATTACGGATGAGCAGTTCTTC. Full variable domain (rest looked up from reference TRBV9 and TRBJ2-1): DSGVTQTPKHLITATGQRVTLRCSPRSGDLSVYWYQQSLDQGLQFLIQYYNGEERAKGNILERFSAQQFPDLHSELNLSSLELGDSALYFCASSARDSITDEQFFGPGTRLTVL.

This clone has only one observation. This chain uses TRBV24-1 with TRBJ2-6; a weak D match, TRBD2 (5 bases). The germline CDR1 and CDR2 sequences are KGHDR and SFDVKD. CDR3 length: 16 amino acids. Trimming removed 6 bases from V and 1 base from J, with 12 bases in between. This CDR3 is CATSSREGSGANVLTF. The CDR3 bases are TGTGCCACCAGTTCGAGGGAAGGATCTGGGGCCAACGTCCTGACTTTC.

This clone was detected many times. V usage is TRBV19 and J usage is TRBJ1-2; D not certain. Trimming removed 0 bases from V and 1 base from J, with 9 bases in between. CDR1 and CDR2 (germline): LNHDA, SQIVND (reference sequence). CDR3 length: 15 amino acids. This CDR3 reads CASSIDPGVNYGYTF. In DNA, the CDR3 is TGTGCCAGTAGTATAGATCCAGGAGTTAACTATGGCTACACCTTC.

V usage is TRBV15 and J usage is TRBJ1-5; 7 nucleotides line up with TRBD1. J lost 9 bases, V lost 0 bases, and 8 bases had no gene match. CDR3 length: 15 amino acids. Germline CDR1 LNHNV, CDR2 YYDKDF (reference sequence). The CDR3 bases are TGTGCCACCAGCAGAGAGAATACAGGGGTGAGGCCCCAGCATTTT. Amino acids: CATSRENTGVRPQHF.

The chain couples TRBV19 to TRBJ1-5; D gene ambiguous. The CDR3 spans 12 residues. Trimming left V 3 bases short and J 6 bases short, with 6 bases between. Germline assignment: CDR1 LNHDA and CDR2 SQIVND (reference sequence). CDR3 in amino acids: CASSMLGQPQHF. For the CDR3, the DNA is TGTGCCAGTAGTATGTTGGGTCAGCCCCAGCATTTT. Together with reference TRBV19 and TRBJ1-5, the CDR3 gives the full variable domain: DGGITQSPKYLFRKEGQNVTLSCEQNLNHDAMYWYRQDPGQGLRLIYYSQIVNDFQKGDIAEGYSVSREKKESFPLTVTSAQKNPTAFYLCASSMLGQPQHFGDGTRLSIL.

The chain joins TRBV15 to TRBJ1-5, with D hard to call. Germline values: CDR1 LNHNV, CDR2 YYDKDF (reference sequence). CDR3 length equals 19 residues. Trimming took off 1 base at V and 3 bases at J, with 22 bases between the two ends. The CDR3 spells CATSRGPSRHYNLNQPQHF. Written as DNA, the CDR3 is TGTGCCACCAGCAGAGGTCCATCCCGACACTATAACCTCAATCAGCCCCAGCATTTT.

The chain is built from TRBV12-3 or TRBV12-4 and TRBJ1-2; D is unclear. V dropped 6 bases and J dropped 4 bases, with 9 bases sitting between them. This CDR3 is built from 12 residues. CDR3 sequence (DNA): TGTGCCAGCAGGCCCCTAGTCTATGGCTACACCTTC. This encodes CASRPLVYGYTF.

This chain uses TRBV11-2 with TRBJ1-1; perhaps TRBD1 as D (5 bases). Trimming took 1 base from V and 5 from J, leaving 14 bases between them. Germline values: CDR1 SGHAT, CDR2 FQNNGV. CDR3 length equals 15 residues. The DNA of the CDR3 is TGTGCCAGCAGCTTAGGCTGGGGGTTGGAGACTGAAGCTTTCTTT. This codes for CASSLGWGLETEAFF.

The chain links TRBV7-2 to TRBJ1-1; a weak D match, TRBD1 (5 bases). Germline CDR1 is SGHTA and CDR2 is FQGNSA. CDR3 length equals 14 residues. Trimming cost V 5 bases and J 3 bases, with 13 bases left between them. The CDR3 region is CASSLWDGYTEAFF. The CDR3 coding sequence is TGTGCCAGCAGCCTATGGGACGGTTACACTGAAGCTTTCTTT.

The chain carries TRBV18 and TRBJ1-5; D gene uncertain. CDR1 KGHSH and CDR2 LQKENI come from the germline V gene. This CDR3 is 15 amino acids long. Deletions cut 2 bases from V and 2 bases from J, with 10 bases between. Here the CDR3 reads CASSPVGSGNQPQHF. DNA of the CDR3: TGTGCCAGCTCACCAGTGGGGTCCGGCAATCAGCCCCAGCATTTT.

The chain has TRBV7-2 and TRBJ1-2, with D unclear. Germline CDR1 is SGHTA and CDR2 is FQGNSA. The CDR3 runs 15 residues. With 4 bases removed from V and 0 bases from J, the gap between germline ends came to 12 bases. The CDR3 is CASSSPDAANYGYTF. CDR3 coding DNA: TGTGCCAGCAGCTCCCCGGACGCCGCTAACTATGGCTACACCTTC.

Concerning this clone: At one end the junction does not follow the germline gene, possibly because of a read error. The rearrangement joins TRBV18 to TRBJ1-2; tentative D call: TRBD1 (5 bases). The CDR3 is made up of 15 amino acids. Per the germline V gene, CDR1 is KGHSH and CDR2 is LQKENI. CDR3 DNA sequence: TGTGCCAGCTCACCAACGAACTCCAGGGCGCAATCCTTTTACTTC. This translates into CASSPTNSRAQSFYF. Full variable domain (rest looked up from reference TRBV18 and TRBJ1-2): NAGVMQNPRHLVRRRGQEARLRCSPMKGHSHVYWYRQLPEEGLKFMVYLQKENIIDESGMPKERFSAEFPKEGPSILRIQQVVRGDSAAYFCASSPTNSRAQSFYFGSGTRLTVV.

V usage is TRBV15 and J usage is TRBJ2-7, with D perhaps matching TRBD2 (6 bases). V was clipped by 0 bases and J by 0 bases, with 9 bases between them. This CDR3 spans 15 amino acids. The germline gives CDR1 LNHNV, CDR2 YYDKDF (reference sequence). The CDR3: CATSRDGGPSYEQYF. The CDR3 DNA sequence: TGTGCCACCAGCAGAGATGGAGGGCCCTCCTACGAGCAGTACTTC.

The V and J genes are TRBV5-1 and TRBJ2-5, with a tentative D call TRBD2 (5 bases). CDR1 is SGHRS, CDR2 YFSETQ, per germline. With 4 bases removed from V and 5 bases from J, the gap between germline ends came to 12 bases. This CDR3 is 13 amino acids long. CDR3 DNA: TGCGCCAGCAGCCGTTTAAGGAGGGAGACCCAGTACTTC. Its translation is CASSRLRRETQYF.

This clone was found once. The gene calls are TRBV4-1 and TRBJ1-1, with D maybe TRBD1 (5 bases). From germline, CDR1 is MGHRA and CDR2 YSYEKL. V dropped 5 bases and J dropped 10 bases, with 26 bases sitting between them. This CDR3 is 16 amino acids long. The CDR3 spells CASSSQTGHNLVGAFF. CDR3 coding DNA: TGCGCCAGCAGCTCCCAAACAGGCCACAACTTAGTGGGAGCTTTCTTT.

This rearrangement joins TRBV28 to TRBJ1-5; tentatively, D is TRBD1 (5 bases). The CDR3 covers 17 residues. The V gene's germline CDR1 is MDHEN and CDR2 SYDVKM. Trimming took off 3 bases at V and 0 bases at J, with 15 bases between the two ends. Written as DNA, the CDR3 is TGTGCCAGCAGTTTGGGCCAGGGACTTTATAGCAATCAGCCCCAGCATTTT. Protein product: CASSLGQGLYSNQPQHF.

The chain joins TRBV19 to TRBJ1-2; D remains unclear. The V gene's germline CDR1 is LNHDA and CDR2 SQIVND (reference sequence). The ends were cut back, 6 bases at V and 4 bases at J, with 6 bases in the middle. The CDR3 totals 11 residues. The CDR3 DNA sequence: TGTGCCAGTAGCCGTCTCTATGGCTACACCTTC. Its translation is CASSRLYGYTF.

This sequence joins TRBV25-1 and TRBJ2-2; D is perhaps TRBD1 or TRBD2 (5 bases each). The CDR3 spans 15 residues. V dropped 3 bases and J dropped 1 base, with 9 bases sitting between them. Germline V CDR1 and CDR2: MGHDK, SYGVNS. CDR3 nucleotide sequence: TGTGCCAGCAGTGACCCGGGACGGAACACCGGGGAGCTGTTTTTT. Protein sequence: CASSDPGRNTGELFF.

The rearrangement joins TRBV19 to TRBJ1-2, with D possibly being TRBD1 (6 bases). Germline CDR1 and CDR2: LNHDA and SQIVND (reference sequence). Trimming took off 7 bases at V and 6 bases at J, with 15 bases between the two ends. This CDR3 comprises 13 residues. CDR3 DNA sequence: TGTGCCAGTACCAACTGGGGGGGCGATGGCTACACCTTC. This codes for CASTNWGGDGYTF.

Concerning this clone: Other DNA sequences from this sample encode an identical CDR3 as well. DNA for the CDR3: TGTGCCAGCAGCAGGACGGGATCACCCCTCCACTTT. This encodes CASSRTGSPLHF. This chain joins TRBV6-5 and TRBJ1-6; D remains ambiguous. This CDR3 has 12 residues. The V gene's germline CDR1 is MNHEY and CDR2 SVGAGI. The V and J ends lost 6 bases and 10 bases respectively, with 10 bases between them.

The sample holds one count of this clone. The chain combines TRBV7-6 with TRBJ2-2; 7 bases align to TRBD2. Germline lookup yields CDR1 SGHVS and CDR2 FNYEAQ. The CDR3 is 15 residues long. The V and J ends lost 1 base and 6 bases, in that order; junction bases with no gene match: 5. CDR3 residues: CASSLVAGRAGELFF. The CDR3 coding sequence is TGTGCCAGCAGCTTAGTGGCAGGGAGGGCCGGGGAGCTGTTTTTT.

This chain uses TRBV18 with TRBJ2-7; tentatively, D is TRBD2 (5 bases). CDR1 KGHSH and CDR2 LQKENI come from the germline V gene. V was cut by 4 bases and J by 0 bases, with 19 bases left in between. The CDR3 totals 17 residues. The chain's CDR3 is CASSQTAAGANSYEQYF. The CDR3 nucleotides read TGTGCCAGCTCACAGACCGCGGCGGGTGCCAACTCCTACGAGCAGTACTTC.

In nucleotides, the CDR3 is TGTGCCAGCAGTTCTATAGCGGGACGGTACGAGCAGTACTTC. Translated, it gives CASSSIAGRYEQYF. The rearrangement joins TRBV28 to TRBJ2-7; 8 bases line up with TRBD2. The V gene end was trimmed by 4 bases and the J gene end by 4 bases; junction bases not matched to a gene: 6. Germline V lookup: CDR1 MDHEN, CDR2 SYDVKM. The CDR3 extends over 14 amino acids.

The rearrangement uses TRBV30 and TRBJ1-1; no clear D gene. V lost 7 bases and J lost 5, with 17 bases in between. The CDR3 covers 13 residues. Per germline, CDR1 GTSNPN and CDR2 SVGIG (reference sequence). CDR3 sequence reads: CAYLGVLGTEAFF. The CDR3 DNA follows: TGTGCCTACCTAGGCGTCCTTGGGACTGAAGCTTTCTTT.

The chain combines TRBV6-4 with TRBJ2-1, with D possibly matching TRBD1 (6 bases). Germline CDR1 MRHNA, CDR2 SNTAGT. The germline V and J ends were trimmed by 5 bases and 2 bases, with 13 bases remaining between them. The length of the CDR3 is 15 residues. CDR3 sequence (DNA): TGTGCCAGCAGTAGCTCGGGACAAGCCTACAATGAGCAGTTCTTC. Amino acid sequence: CASSSSGQAYNEQFF.

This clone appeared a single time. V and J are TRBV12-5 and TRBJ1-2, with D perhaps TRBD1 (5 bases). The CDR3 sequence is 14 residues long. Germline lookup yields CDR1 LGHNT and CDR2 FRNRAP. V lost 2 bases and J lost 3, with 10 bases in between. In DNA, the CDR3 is TGTGCTAGTGGTTTGCCGACAGTTCACTATGGCTACACCTTC. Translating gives CASGLPTVHYGYTF. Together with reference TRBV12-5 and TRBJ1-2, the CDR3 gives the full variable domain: DARVTQTPRHKVTEMGQEVTMRCQPILGHNTVFWYRQTMMQGLELLAYFRNRAPLDDSGMPKDRFSAEMPDATLATLKIQPSEPRDSAVYFCASGLPTVHYGYTFGSGTRLTVV.

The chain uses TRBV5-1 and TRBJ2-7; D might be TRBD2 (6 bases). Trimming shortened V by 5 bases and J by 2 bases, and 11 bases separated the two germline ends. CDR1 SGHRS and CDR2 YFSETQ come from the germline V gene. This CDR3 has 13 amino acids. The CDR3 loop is CASREVAAYEQYF. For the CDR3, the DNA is TGCGCCAGCAGGGAGGTAGCGGCCTACGAGCAGTACTTC.

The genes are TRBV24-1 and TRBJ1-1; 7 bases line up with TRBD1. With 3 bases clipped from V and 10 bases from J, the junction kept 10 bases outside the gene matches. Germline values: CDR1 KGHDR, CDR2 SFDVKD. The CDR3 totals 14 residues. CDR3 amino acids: CATSDRNRGIPAFF. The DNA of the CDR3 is TGTGCCACCAGTGATCGTAACAGGGGTATTCCAGCTTTCTTT.

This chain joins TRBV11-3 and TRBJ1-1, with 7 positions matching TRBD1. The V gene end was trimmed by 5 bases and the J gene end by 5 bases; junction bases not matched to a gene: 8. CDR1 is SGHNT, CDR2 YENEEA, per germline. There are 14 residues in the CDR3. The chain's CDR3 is CASSPQGERTEAFF. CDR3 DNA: TGTGCCAGCAGCCCTCAGGGGGAGAGGACTGAAGCTTTCTTT.

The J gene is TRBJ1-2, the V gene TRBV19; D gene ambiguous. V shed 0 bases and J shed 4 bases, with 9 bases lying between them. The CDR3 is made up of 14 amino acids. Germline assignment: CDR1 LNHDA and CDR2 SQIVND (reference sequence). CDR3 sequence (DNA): TGTGCCAGTAGTATAGATACCGGATTCTATGGCTACACCTTC. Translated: CASSIDTGFYGYTF.